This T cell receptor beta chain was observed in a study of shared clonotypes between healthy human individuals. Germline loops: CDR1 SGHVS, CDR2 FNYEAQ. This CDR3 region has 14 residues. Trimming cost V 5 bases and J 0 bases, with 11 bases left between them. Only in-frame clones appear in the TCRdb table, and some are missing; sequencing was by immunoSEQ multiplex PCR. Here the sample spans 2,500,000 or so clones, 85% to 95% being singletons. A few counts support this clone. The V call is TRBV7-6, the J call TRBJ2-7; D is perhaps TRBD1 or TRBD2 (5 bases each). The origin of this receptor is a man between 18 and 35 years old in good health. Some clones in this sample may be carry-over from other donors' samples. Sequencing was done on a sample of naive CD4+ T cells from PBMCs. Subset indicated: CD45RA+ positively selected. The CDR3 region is CASSPDGTSYEQYF. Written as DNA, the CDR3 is TGTGCCAGCAGCCCCGACGGGACCTCCTACGAGCAGTACTTC.